This TCR beta chain was obtained from a study of chemoradiotherapy in HPV16-positive cancers. Study details: Candidate HPV-specific clones and shared TCR motifs came from a couple of HPV16-positive patients.

CDR3 length equals 15 residues. V dropped 1 base and J dropped 8 bases, with 12 bases sitting between them. CDR1 is SGHAT and CDR2 is FQNNGV in the germline V gene. Some clones are missing from TCRdb's copy, which holds only in-frame ones; the method was immunoSEQ multiplex PCR. The sample records some 19,000 clones, about 80% being singletons. Repertoires were sampled repeatedly during chemoradiotherapy. Sequences were derived from blood, sampled from a patient who underwent chemoradiotherapy. The J gene is TRBJ1-6, the V gene TRBV11-2; D perhaps matches TRBD1 (5 bases). The sequence was obtained from a human donor with HPV-associated anogenital cancer. CDR3 sequence (DNA): TGTGCCAGCAGCTTAGTTGGGGCCCCGTATTCACCCCTCCACTTT. Amino acids: CASSLVGAPYSPLHF.